This entry lists 3 T cell receptor beta chains sequenced from one sample in a study of T cells after yellow fever vaccination. Using its own MiXCR run on the 5' RACE reads, TCRdb lists one record per CDR3 protein. The sample shows some 150,000 distinct CDR3 sequences, around 9.7% of them seen only once. Sequences were derived from CD8+ T cells sorted from PBMCs, sampled 45 days after the yellow fever booster vaccination. These receptors originate from a man aged 18-30 years who received the YFV17D yellow fever vaccine.

The rearrangement links TRBV7-6 to TRBJ2-2, with 8 bases lining up with TRBD1. The CDR3 runs 15 residues. Germline loops: CDR1 SGHVS, CDR2 FNYEAQ. The J segment lost 2 bases and the V segment lost 5 bases, leaving 4 bases of the junction unmatched. The CDR3 nucleotides are TGTGCCAGCAGCCTCGGGACAGGCAACACCGGGGAGCTGTTTTTT. Translating gives CASSLGTGNTGELFF.

This clonotype has a handful of counts. The chain combines TRBV28 with TRBJ2-5; TRBD1 might be the D (6 bases). V lost 6 bases to trimming and J lost 1 base, with 12 bases between them. Germline assignment: CDR1 MDHEN and CDR2 SYDVKM. CDR3 length equals 14 residues. CDR3 in amino acids: CASRKTGFQETQYF. The CDR3 DNA is TGTGCCAGCAGGAAAACAGGGTTCCAAGAGACCCAGTACTTC.

A few counts support this clonotype. DNA for the CDR3: TGCAGCGTGACTGGGAAACGCAGGGGGCAGGGCGAGCAGTTCTTC. Its translation: CSVTGKRRGQGEQFF. This chain uses TRBV29-1 with TRBJ2-1; 8 bases agree with TRBD1. Germline values: CDR1 SQVTM, CDR2 ANQGSEA. The CDR3 has 15 residues. The J segment lost 10 bases and the V segment lost 6 bases, leaving 17 bases of the junction unmatched.